The entry that follows covers one T cell receptor beta chain sequence. Antigen unknown. Produced via immunoSEQ multiplex PCR; TCRdb's table is partial and in-frame only. The sample records just under 65,000 clones, under 90% being singletons. This sample stems from a study of graft-versus-host responses after intestinal transplantation. At the level of the study: Transplants were multivisceral, liver-intestinal, or isolated intestinal.

Study findings and constraints: Detection of GvH clones occurred in recipient marrow, and some had their first appearance in ileum or blood. Within the allografts of patients who had graft-donor T cell macrochimerism, graft-versus-host to host-versus-graft clonal ratios were high.

Graft samples were processed, releasing intraepithelial and lamina propria lymphocytes. This TCR was recovered from a human patient who received an intestinal transplant, so some T cells may come from the graft donor. Sequenced material: ileum tissue, taken 350 to 400 days after transplant.

The CDR3 is CASSQEGIFYEQYF. The CDR3 DNA follows: TGCGCCAGCAGCCAAGAAGGGATATTCTACGAGCAGTACTTC. The chain uses TRBV4-1 and TRBJ2-7; no clear D gene. Germline CDR1 and CDR2: MGHRA and YSYEKL. The CDR3 totals 14 residues. V was shortened by 0 bases and J by 3 bases, with 9 bases between the two germline ends.